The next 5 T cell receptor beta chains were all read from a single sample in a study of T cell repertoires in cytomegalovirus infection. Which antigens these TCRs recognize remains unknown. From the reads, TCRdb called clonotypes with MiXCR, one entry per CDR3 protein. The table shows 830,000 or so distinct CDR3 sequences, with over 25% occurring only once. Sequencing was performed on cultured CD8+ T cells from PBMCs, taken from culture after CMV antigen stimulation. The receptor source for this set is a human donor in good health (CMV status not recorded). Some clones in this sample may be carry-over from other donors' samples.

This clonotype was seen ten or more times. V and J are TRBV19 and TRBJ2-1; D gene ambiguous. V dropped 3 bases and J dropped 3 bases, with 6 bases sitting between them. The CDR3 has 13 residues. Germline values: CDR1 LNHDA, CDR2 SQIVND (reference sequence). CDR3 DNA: TGTGCCAGTAGTATGGGCAGCTACAATGAGCAGTTCTTC. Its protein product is CASSMGSYNEQFF.

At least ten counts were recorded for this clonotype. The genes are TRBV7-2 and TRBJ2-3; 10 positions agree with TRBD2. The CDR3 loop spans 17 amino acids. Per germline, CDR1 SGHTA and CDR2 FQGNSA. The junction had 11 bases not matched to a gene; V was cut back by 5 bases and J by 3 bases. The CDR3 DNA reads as TGTGCCAGCAGCCTGGCTAGCGGGGGAATGGAGACAGATACGCAGTATTTT. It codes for CASSLASGGMETDTQYF.

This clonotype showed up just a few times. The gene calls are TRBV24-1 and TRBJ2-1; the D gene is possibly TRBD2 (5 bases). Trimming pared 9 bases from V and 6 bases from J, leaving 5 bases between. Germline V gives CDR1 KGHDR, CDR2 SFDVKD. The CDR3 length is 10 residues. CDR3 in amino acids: CATEGNEQFF. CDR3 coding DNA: TGTGCCACCGAGGGCAATGAGCAGTTCTTC.

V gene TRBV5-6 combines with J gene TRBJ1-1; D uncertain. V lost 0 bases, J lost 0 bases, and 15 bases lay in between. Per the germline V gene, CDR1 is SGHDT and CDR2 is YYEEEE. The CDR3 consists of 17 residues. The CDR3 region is CASSLGLRETMNTEAFF. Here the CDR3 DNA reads TGTGCCAGCAGCTTGGGATTGAGGGAAACAATGAACACTGAAGCTTTCTTT.

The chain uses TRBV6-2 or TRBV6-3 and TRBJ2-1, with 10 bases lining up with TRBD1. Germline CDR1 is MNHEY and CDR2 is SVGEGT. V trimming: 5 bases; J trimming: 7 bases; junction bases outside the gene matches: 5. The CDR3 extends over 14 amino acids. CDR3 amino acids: CASSTGTGVNEQFF. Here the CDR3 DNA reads TGTGCCAGCAGTACCGGGACAGGGGTAAATGAGCAGTTCTTC.